Presented here are 6 T cell receptor beta chains from one specimen sequenced in a study of blood T cell repertoires in COVID-19. Measured with immunoSEQ multiplex PCR; TCRdb has only the in-frame clones, and not every one. The sample consists of roughly 180,000 clones, 80% to 90% of them appearing once. The sequenced sample consisted of peripheral blood. The source of these receptors is an older man with active or convalescent COVID-19.

This chain links TRBV19 with TRBJ2-1, with D perhaps matching TRBD2 (5 bases). The germline V gene encodes CDR1 LNHDA and CDR2 SQIVND (reference sequence). This CDR3 spans 17 amino acids. Trimming left V 5 bases short and J 2 bases short, with 19 bases between. CDR3 sequence (DNA): TGTGCCAGTAGTTACTACCCCCCCAGCGGCACCTACAATGAGCAGTTCTTC. It specifies CASSYYPPSGTYNEQFF.

The chain has TRBV18 and TRBJ2-7; the D gene is possibly TRBD1 (6 bases). The germline V and J ends were trimmed by 0 bases and 3 bases, with 15 bases remaining between them. The germline CDR1 and CDR2 sequences are KGHSH and LQKENI. The CDR3 covers 16 residues. CDR3 DNA: TGTGCCAGCTCACCACCTCGGGCTGGGGGCCTCTACGAGCAGTACTTC. Protein sequence: CASSPPRAGGLYEQYF.

The chain joins TRBV2 to TRBJ1-1, with D unclear. CDR3 size: 12 residues. Trimming took 6 bases from V and 0 from J, leaving 5 bases between them. Germline assignment: CDR1 SNHLY and CDR2 FYNNEI. This chain's CDR3 is CASSPMNTEAFF. The CDR3 DNA sequence: TGTGCCAGCAGCCCCATGAACACTGAAGCTTTCTTT.

This chain's CDR3 is CASRLAGRGETQYF. The CDR3 nucleotides read TGTGCCAGCAGACTAGCGGGGAGGGGAGAGACCCAGTACTTC. The rearrangement links TRBV6-6 to TRBJ2-5; 10 nucleotides agree with TRBD2. CDR1 is MNHNY, CDR2 SVGAGI, per germline (reference sequence). Unmatched junction bases numbered 5, after V lost 6 bases and J lost 4 bases. This CDR3 is built from 14 residues.

The rearrangement uses TRBV6-6 and TRBJ2-7; TRBD2 agrees at 11 bases. CDR3 size: 16 residues. V was pared by 5 bases and J by 7 bases, with 13 bases of the junction left unmatched. Looked up from germline, CDR1 is MNHNY and CDR2 is SVGAGI (reference sequence). CDR3 nucleotide sequence: TGTGCCAGCAGTGCCTTGCTGACTAGCGGGAACGCAGAGCAGTACTTC. Its protein product is CASSALLTSGNAEQYF.

The chain joins TRBV28 to TRBJ1-2; 11 positions match TRBD1. Germline assignment: CDR1 MDHEN and CDR2 SYDVKM. The CDR3 spans 14 residues. V lost 6 bases, J lost 8 bases, and 8 bases stayed unmatched. The CDR3 loop is CASSYGQGARGYTF. The DNA for the CDR3 is TGTGCCAGCAGCTATGGACAGGGGGCGCGAGGCTACACCTTC.